This T cell receptor (beta chain) was documented in a study of CD8 T cells in ankylosing spondylitis. Study outcomes and limitations: Under 10 highly homologous variants formed a TCR beta motif that appeared characteristic of ankylosing spondylitis blood.

A single record per CDR3 protein comes from TCRdb applying MiXCR to the 5' RACE reads. The table lists roughly 91,000 distinct CDR3 sequences, about 7.7% of them singletons. CDR3 size: 19 residues. Germline CDR1 is MNHEY and CDR2 is SVGEGT. V was pared by 0 bases and J by 0 bases, with 12 bases of the junction left unmatched. This clonotype was counted between two and nine times. Its specificity is unknown. The origin of this receptor is a male donor with ankylosing spondylitis or in good health (not recorded which). The chain employs TRBV6-2 or TRBV6-3 and TRBJ1-2, with TRBD1 matching over 8 bases. Sequences were obtained from blood, either unsorted or a sorted T cell fraction (not recorded which). The CDR3 sequence is CASSYSAPGQAVANYGYTF. CDR3 bases: TGTGCCAGCAGTTACTCAGCTCCGGGACAGGCAGTAGCTAACTATGGCTACACCTTC.